This T cell receptor beta chain came from a study of cytomegalovirus exposure and HLA in healthy donors (dated by TCRdb to 2016 to 2017). Looking at the study overall: A later analysis indicated that the 95 to 150 validation repertoires were generated on the platform also employed for the 700 or so repertoires of the first cohort. The study was designed to test whether signatures of past pathogen exposure could be identified by cataloging public T cell receptors. To predict cytomegalovirus infection status, the study brought together high-throughput TCR immunosequencing, statistical association of individual TCRs with disease status, and machine learning. Along with the roughly 610-subject first cohort, a separate validation cohort of over 90 different subjects was used. What the study reported, not specific to this receptor: While some public TCRs were present in many individuals, most TCR sequences turned up only very rarely across donors. A total of 150 or so TCR beta chains were listed by the study as associated with cytomegalovirus. All 130 or so repertoires were used to score co-occurrence in the validation cohort in a later analysis, because that analysis had no HLA typing for the cohort. The classifier was reported to diagnose cytomegalovirus status with high specificity and sensitivity in both the original cohort and the validation cohort. A few of the identified cytomegalovirus-associated TCR beta chains were confirmed in vitro to be specific for cytomegalovirus antigens. The authors suggested that the approach could potentially be extended to other disease states and immunological phenotypes. Of the cluster scores, roughly 95% were above 0 in a later analysis, which found that TCRs clustered in the first cohort also tended to co-occur in the 130 or so validation repertoires.

Separate from the approximately 700-subject first cohort, the validation cohort of 90 to 150 subjects was the group to which the donors belonged. The library came from the immunoSEQ multiplex PCR assay. The authors' pipeline ran thus. To diagnose cytomegalovirus status from the catalog of TCR beta chain sequences, a statistical classification framework was built. TCRdb re-hosts the immuneACCESS table, in-frame sequences only. Its copies lack some clones; in the studies checked, an unresolved V gene accounts for under half of them, and the cause for the rest is not known. V and J calls and clone size are given by that table; D and trimming were obtained from the DNA. Here the sample has 190,000 or so clones; 84% occur a single time. In total, the top ten clones hold approximately 3% of the sample. Worth noting for this clone: Its antigen remains unidentified. No much larger clone exists at a distance of one base, and base qualities are not known.

CDR1 and CDR2, looked up from the germline V gene (reference sequence), are LNHDA and SQIVND. After removal of 5 bases from V and 2 bases from J, the junction retains 15 bases not matched to a gene. Reading from cysteine to phenylalanine, the CDR3 counts 17 amino acids. Only the CDR3 DNA stays, 51 bases, in frame from base 1. The receptor's source is a woman aged 18-30 years in good health and CMV-seropositive. Source material: PBMCs. This sequence uses TRBV19 and TRBJ2-7, with 7 middle bases fitting TRBD1. The DNA sequence reads TGTGCCAGTAGTTCAAACCGGGACAGTAGACGTCCCTACGAGCAGTACTTC. Translation gives CASSSNRDSRRPYEQYF.